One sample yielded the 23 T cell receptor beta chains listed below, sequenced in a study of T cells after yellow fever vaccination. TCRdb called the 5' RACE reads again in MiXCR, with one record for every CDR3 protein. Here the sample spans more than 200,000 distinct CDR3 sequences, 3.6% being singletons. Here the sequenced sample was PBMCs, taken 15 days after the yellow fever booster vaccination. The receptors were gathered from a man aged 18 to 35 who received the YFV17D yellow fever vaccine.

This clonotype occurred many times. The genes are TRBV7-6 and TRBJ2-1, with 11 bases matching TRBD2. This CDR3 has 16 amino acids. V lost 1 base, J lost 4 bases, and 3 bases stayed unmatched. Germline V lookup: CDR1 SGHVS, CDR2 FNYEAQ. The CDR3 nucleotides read TGTGCCAGCAGCTTAGTAGCGGGGGGGGGATACAATGAGCAGTTCTTC. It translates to CASSLVAGGGYNEQFF.

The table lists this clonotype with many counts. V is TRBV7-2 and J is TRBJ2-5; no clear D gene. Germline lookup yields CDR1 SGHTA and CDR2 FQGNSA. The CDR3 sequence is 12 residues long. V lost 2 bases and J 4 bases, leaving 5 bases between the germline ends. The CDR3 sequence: CASSLMRETQYF. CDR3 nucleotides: TGTGCCAGCAGCTTAATGCGAGAGACCCAGTACTTC.

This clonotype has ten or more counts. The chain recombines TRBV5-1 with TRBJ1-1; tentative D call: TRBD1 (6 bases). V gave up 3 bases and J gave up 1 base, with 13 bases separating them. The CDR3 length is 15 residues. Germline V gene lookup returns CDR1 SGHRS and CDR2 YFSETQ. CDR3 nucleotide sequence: TGCGCCAGCAGCTCCCTGGCGGGGGCGAACACTGAAGCTTTCTTT. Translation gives CASSSLAGANTEAFF.

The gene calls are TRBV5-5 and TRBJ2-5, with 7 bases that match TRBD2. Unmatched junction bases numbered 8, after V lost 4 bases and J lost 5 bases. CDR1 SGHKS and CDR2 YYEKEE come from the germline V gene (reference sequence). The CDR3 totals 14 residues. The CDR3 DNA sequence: TGTGCCAGCAGCGCCTCAGTGGGAGGGGAGACCCAGTACTTC. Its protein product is CASSASVGGETQYF.

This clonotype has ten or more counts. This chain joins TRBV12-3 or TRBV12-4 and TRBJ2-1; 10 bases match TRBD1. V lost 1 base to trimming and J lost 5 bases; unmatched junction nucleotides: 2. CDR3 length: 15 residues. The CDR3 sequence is CASSLGQGANNEQFF. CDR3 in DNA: TGTGCCAGCAGTTTAGGACAGGGGGCTAACAATGAGCAGTTCTTC.

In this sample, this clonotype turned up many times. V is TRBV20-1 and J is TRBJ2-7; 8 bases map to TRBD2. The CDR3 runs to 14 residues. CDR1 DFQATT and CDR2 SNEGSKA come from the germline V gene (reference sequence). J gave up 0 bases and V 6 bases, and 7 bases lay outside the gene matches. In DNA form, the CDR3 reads TGCAGTGCGGCCGGGACTAGGAACTCCTACGAGCAGTACTTC. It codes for CSAAGTRNSYEQYF.

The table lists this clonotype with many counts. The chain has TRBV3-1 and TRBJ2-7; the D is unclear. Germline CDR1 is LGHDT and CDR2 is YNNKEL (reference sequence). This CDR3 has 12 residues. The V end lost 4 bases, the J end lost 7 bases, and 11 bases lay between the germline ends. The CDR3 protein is CASSPRNWEQYF. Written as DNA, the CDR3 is TGTGCCAGCAGCCCACGTAACTGGGAGCAGTACTTC.

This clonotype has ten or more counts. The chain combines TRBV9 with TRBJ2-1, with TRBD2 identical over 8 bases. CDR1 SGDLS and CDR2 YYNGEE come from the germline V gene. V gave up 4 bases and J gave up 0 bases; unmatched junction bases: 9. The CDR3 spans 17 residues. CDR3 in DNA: TGTGCCAGCAGCCCTCGACTAGCGAGAAGCTCCTACAATGAGCAGTTCTTC. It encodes CASSPRLARSSYNEQFF.

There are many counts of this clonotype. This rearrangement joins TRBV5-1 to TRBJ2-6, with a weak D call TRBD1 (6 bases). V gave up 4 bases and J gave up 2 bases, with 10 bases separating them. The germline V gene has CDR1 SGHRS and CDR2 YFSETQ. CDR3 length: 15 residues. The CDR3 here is CASSPGQTGANVLTF. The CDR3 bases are TGCGCCAGCAGCCCCGGACAGACTGGGGCCAACGTCCTGACTTTC.

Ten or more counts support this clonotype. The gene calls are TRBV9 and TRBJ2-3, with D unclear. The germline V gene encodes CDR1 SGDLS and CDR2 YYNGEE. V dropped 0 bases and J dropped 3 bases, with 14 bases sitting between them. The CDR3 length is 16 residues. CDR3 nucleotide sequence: TGTGCCAGCAGCGTAGCCAAGCGAAGTTGGACAGATACGCAGTATTTT. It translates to CASSVAKRSWTDTQYF.

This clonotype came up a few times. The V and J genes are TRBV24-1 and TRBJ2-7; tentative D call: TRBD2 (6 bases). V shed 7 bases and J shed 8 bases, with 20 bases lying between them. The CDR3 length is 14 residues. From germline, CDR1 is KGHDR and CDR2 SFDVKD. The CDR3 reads CATRGTAFKAKQYF. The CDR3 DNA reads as TGTGCCACCAGAGGGACTGCGTTTAAGGCTAAGCAGTACTTC.

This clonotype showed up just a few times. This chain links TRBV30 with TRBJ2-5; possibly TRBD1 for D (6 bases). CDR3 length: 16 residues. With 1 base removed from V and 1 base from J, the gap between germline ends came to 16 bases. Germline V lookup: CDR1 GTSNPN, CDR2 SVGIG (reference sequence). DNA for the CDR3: TGTGCCTGGAGTGATACCACCGGGACATTCCAAGAGACCCAGTACTTC. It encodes CAWSDTTGTFQETQYF.

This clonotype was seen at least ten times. In nucleotides, the CDR3 is TGTGCCACCAGTGATGCCTCTACAGGGGGCAATCAGCCCCAGCATTTT. This translates into CATSDASTGGNQPQHF. This chain joins TRBV24-1 and TRBJ1-5; the match to TRBD1 covers 7 bases. Germline values: CDR1 KGHDR, CDR2 SFDVKD. This CDR3 is built from 16 residues. Unmatched junction bases numbered 6, after V lost 3 bases and J lost 2 bases.

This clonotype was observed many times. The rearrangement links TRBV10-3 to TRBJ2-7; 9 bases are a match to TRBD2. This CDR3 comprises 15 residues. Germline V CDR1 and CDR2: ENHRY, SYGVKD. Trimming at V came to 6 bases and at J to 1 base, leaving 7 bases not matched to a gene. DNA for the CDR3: TGTGCCATCAGCTTGACTAGCGGTCCTTCCTACGAGCAGTACTTC. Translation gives CAISLTSGPSYEQYF.

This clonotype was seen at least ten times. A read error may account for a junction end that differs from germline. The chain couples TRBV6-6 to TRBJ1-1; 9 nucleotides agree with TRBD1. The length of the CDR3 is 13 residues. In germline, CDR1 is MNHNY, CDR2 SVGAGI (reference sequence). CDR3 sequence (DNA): TGTGCCAGCAGATACTACAGGGGGCGGGTCTCTTTCTTT. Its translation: CASRYYRGRVSFF.

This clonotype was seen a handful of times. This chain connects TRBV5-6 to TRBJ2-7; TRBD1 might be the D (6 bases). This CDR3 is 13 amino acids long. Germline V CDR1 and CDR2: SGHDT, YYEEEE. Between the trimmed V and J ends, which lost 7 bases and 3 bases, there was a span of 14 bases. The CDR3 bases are TGTGCCAGCGGACCAATACAGGGCTACGAGCAGTACGTC. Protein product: CASGPIQGYEQYV.

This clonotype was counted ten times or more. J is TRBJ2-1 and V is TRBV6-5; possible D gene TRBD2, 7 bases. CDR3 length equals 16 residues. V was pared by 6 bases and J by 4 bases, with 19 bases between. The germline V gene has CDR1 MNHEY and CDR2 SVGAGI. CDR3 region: CASSSDSGTMYNEQFF. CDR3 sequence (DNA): TGTGCCAGCAGCTCGGACAGCGGGACCATGTACAATGAGCAGTTCTTC.

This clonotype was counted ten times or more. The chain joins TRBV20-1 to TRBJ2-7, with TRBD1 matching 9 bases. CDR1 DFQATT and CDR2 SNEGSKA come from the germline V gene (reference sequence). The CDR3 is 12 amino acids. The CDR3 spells CRADRGPREQYF. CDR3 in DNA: TGCAGGGCGGACAGGGGACCTCGGGAGCAGTACTTC.

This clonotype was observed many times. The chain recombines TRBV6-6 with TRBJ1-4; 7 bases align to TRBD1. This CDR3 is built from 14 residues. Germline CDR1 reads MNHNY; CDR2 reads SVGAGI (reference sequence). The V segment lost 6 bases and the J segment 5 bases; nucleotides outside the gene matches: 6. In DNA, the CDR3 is TGTGCCAGCAGGAAGACAGGGTCAAATGAAAAACTGTTTTTT. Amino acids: CASRKTGSNEKLFF.

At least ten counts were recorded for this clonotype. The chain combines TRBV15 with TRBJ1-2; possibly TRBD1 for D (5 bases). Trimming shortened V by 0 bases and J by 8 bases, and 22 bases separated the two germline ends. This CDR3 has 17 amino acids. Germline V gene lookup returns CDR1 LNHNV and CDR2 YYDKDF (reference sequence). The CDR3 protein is CATSREDTSGGVGGYTF. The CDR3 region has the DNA TGTGCCACCAGCAGAGAAGATACCTCTGGAGGGGTAGGGGGCTACACCTTC.

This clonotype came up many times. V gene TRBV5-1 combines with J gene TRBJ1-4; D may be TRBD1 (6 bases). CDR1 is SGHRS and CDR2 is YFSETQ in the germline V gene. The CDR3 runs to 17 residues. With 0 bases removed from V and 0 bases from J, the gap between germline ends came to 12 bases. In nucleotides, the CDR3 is TGCGCCAGCAGCTTGGGCCAGGGGAGTGCAACTAATGAAAAACTGTTTTTT. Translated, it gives CASSLGQGSATNEKLFF.

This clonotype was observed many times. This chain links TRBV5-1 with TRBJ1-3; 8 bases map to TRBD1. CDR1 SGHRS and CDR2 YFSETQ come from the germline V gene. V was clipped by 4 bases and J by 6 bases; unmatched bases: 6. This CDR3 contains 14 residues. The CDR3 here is CASSPTGEENTIYF. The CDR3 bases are TGCGCCAGCAGCCCGACAGGGGAAGAAAACACCATATATTTT.

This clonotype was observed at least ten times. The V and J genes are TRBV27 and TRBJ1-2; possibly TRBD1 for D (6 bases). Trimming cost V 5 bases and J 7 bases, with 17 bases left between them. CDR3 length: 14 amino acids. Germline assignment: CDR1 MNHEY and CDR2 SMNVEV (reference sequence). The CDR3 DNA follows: TGTGCCAGCAGTCCATGGGGGGCCGGTTCTGGCTACACCTTC. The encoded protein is CASSPWGAGSGYTF.